This paragraph reports one T cell receptor (beta chain). Its antigen is unidentified. Germline V gives CDR1 MNHNY, CDR2 SVGAGI (reference sequence). This CDR3 has 14 residues. Trimming at V came to 6 bases and at J to 4 bases, leaving 8 bases not matched to a gene. The sample belongs to a study of cytomegalovirus exposure and HLA in healthy donors. The PCR was carried out with 60 Vbeta primers and 13 Jbeta primers. Measured with immunoSEQ multiplex PCR; TCRdb has only the in-frame clones, and not every one. The sample comprises around 150,000 clones, roughly 85% of which are singletons, and approximately 2.3% rests with the top ten. Overall study findings and caveats: Being productive about 87% or about 30% of the time was typical of most TCR beta V segments in an earlier analysis.

The gene calls are TRBV6-6 and TRBJ2-7, with 8 bases aligning to TRBD1. The sample consisted of PBMCs. The clonotype originates from a man aged 35 to 55 in good health and CMV-seronegative. The DNA of the CDR3 is TGTGCCAGCAGGCTCCCGGGACAGGAATACGAGCAGTACTTC. Translation: CASRLPGQEYEQYF.